Shown below are 23 T cell receptor beta chains from a single sample sequenced in a study of beta chain features in type 1 diabetes. Study-wide results and limits: For Type 1 diabetes patients, all four CD4+ subsets carried TCRB CDR3s that were moderately but significantly shorter.

Expressed TCRB transcripts were sequenced because the entire RNA isolate underwent reverse transcription. This table comes from immunoSEQ multiplex PCR, and its TCRdb copy is limited to in-frame clones, with some not included. This table has under 150,000 clones, roughly 17% appearing once. Their target antigens are unknown. Sequencing was performed on central memory CD4+ T cells from blood. These receptors were obtained from a man aged 18 to 30 with type 1 diabetes.

The J gene is TRBJ2-7, the V gene TRBV21-1; no DNA check was done on the table's D call, TRBD2. TRBV21-1 is recorded as a pseudogene. The CDR3 totals 15 residues. CDR3 nucleotides: TGTGCCAGCAGCAAACTGGCGGGGGGTTCCTACGAGCAGTACTTC. It specifies CASSKLAGGSYEQYF.

This clone was observed a handful of times. One end of the junction does not line up with germline, which may come from a read error. V and J are TRBV11-2 and TRBJ2-5, with 8 bases fitting TRBD2. Germline V gives CDR1 SGHAT, CDR2 FQNNGV. The CDR3 spans 13 residues. The CDR3 DNA is TGTGCCAGCAGCTCCCCAGCGGGAGAGGCCCAGTACTTC. This sequence encodes CASSSPAGEAQYF.

The table lists this clone with many counts. The V gene is TRBV7-2, the J gene TRBJ2-5; TRBD2 might be the D (5 bases). From germline, CDR1 is SGHTA and CDR2 FQGNSA. Between the trimmed V and J ends, which lost 5 bases and 1 base, there was a span of 8 bases. The CDR3 runs to 13 residues. In nucleotides, the CDR3 is TGTGCCAGCAGCCGGGGTTCCCAAGAGACCCAGTACTTC. Translated: CASSRGSQETQYF.

The rearrangement joins TRBV29-1 to TRBJ2-3; the match to TRBD1 covers 7 bases. Germline values: CDR1 SQVTM, CDR2 ANQGSEA. J gave up 2 bases and V 6 bases, and 5 bases lay outside the gene matches. The length of the CDR3 is 13 residues. The CDR3 loop is CSVGTVLTDTQYF. In DNA form, the CDR3 reads TGCAGCGTAGGGACAGTACTCACAGATACGCAGTATTTT.

The table lists this clone with many counts. This sequence joins TRBV19 and TRBJ2-5; maybe TRBD2 (6 bases). The germline V gene encodes CDR1 LNHDA and CDR2 SQIVND (reference sequence). The CDR3 runs 13 residues. Trimming took 4 bases from V and 5 from J, leaving 11 bases between them. The CDR3 nucleotides read TGTGCCAGTAGTACCGGCCGGGGGGAGACCCAGTACTTC. As protein: CASSTGRGETQYF.

The chain uses TRBV29-1 and TRBJ1-2; tentative D call: TRBD1 (5 bases). CDR3 length equals 12 residues. Trimming shortened V by 7 bases and J by 8 bases, and 17 bases separated the two germline ends. Germline CDR1 SQVTM, CDR2 ANQGSEA. CDR3 in amino acids: CSGQQEVHGYTF. The CDR3 DNA reads as TGCAGCGGTCAACAGGAGGTTCACGGCTACACCTTC.

The chain links TRBV18 to TRBJ2-3; 10 bases map to TRBD2. Germline CDR1 is KGHSH and CDR2 is LQKENI. The CDR3 is 17 amino acids. V was pared by 0 bases and J by 3 bases, with 6 bases of the junction left unmatched. The CDR3 DNA follows: TGTGCCAGCTCACCACCGGGGACTAGCGTCGGGACAGATACGCAGTATTTT. Its translation is CASSPPGTSVGTDTQYF.

This clone was observed a few times. The chain employs TRBV6-1 and TRBJ2-7; no clear D. Trimming took off 1 base at V and 2 bases at J, with 6 bases between the two ends. Germline-derived CDR1 and CDR2 are MNHNS and SASEGT. The CDR3 totals 13 residues. The CDR3 sequence is CASSEGVTYEQYF. The CDR3 DNA sequence: TGTGCCAGCAGTGAAGGGGTCACCTACGAGCAGTACTTC.

This clone was detected a few times. In nucleotides, the CDR3 is TGTGCCAGCAGCCCGGTACAGCTACAAGAGACCCAGTACTTC. It specifies CASSPVQLQETQYF. The chain combines TRBV14 with TRBJ2-5; no firm D call. V was shortened by 4 bases and J by 2 bases, with 11 bases between the two germline ends. The CDR3 runs 14 residues. Germline loops: CDR1 SGHDN, CDR2 FVKESK.

This clone was observed a few times. The same CDR3 also results from other DNA sequences found in this sample. This sequence joins TRBV20-1 and TRBJ2-5; D gene uncertain. V gave up 6 bases and J gave up 4 bases, with 6 bases separating them. There are 10 residues in the CDR3. CDR1 and CDR2 (germline): DFQATT, SNEGSKA (reference sequence). DNA for the CDR3: TGCAGTGCCGACCGAGAGACCCAGTACTTC. It is translated as CSADRETQYF.

The V gene is TRBV7-9, the J gene TRBJ2-1; 15 positions agree with TRBD2. The CDR3 sequence is 15 residues long. Per germline, CDR1 SEHNR and CDR2 FQNEAQ (reference sequence). V shed 4 bases, J shed 7 bases, and the junction held 2 bases outside the gene matches. The CDR3 nucleotides read TGTGCCAGCAGCTGGACTAGCGGGAGGGCTAATGAGCAGTTCTTC. It codes for CASSWTSGRANEQFF.

This clone was observed at least ten times. The chain has TRBV18 and TRBJ2-6, with D uncertain. The V end was cut by 5 bases, the J end by 0 bases, with 11 bases between. This CDR3 has 16 residues. The germline CDR1 and CDR2 sequences are KGHSH and LQKENI. The CDR3 here is CASSTTVPSGANVLTF. CDR3 DNA sequence: TGTGCCAGCTCAACGACCGTGCCCTCTGGGGCCAACGTCCTGACTTTC.

About this clone itself: Mismatch with germline at one junction end may stem from a read error. In the same sample, other DNA sequences code for this CDR3. This chain connects TRBV30 to TRBJ1-6; D not certain. The CDR3 is made up of 13 amino acids. Germline V gene lookup returns CDR1 GTSNPN and CDR2 SVGIG (reference sequence). In nucleotides, the CDR3 is TGTGCCTGGAGTGCCCTTGGGGATTCACCCCTTCACTTT. It encodes CAWSALGDSPLHF.

The chain employs TRBV6-5 and TRBJ2-7, with TRBD2 matching 7 bases. CDR1 is MNHEY, CDR2 SVGAGI, per germline. There are 14 residues in the CDR3. Germline trimming cut 5 bases from V and 6 bases from J; bases unmatched to any gene: 10. DNA for the CDR3: TGTGCCAGCAGTGGTACGGGGGGAGGTCGCGAGCAGTACTTC. Amino acid sequence: CASSGTGGGREQYF.

This clone was detected only a few times. The chain combines TRBV7-9 with TRBJ2-1; no clear D gene. Germline CDR1 is SEHNR and CDR2 is FQNEAQ (reference sequence). V shed 4 bases and J shed 5 bases, with 9 bases lying between them. CDR3 length equals 13 residues. CDR3 coding DNA: TGTGCCAGCAGCTCGGACCCTCACAATGAGCAGTTCTTC. Its translation is CASSSDPHNEQFF.

This chain links TRBV4-3 with TRBJ2-5, with 9 bases fitting TRBD2. Unmatched junction bases numbered 7, after V lost 4 bases and J lost 1 base. Germline CDR1 is LGHNA and CDR2 is YSLEER. The CDR3 has 16 amino acids. CDR3 residues: CASSLQKAGGQETQYF. The CDR3 DNA reads as TGCGCCAGCAGCCTGCAGAAAGCGGGGGGCCAAGAGACCCAGTACTTC.

This chain links TRBV5-1 with TRBJ1-5; D gene ambiguous. Per germline, CDR1 SGHRS and CDR2 YFSETQ. This CDR3 has 13 residues. The V end was cut by 0 bases, the J end by 5 bases, with 6 bases between. CDR3 protein: CASSLALDQPQHF. CDR3 DNA sequence: TGCGCCAGCAGCTTGGCGTTGGATCAGCCCCAGCATTTT.

A remark on this clone: Other DNA variants within this sample encode the same CDR3. The V call is TRBV29-1, the J call TRBJ2-7, with D possibly TRBD1 on 5 matching bases. The V end was cut by 5 bases, the J end by 2 bases, with 13 bases between. CDR3 length equals 13 residues. Germline V gives CDR1 SQVTM, CDR2 ANQGSEA. CDR3 loop: CSVRQGVTYEQYF. The CDR3 region has the DNA TGCAGCGTTCGACAAGGGGTAACCTACGAGCAGTACTTC.

This clone was counted only a few times. V gene TRBV20-1 combines with J gene TRBJ1-1; D gene ambiguous. This CDR3 is built from 11 residues. The V end was cut by 5 bases, the J end by 1 base, with 5 bases between. Per germline, CDR1 DFQATT and CDR2 SNEGSKA (reference sequence). Written as DNA, the CDR3 is TGCAGTGCTCCAGAGAACACTGAAGCTTTCTTT. As protein: CSAPENTEAFF.

The chain recombines TRBV5-1 with TRBJ2-2, with a weak D call TRBD1 (5 bases). Per the germline V gene, CDR1 is SGHRS and CDR2 is YFSETQ. Trimming removed 0 bases from V and 3 bases from J, with 6 bases in between. The CDR3 contains 14 residues. The CDR3 loop reads CASSLVTDTGELFF. CDR3 DNA: TGCGCCAGCAGCTTGGTGACAGACACCGGGGAGCTGTTTTTT.

In this sample, this clone turned up a few times. The chain has TRBV6-5 and TRBJ2-3, with a tentative D call TRBD2 (5 bases). CDR1 is MNHEY and CDR2 is SVGAGI in the germline V gene. V was clipped by 5 bases and J by 0 bases, with 9 bases between them. The CDR3 totals 14 residues. The DNA of the CDR3 is TGTGCCAGCAGTAAGCGGTTAAGCACAGATACGCAGTATTTT. Translation: CASSKRLSTDTQYF.

Only a few counts were recorded for this clone. The V gene is TRBV9, the J gene TRBJ2-3; TRBD2 might be the D (5 bases). V was pared by 6 bases and J by 0 bases, with 11 bases between. The CDR3 runs to 14 residues. CDR1 and CDR2 (germline): SGDLS, YYNGEE. CDR3 nucleotide sequence: TGTGCCAGCAACGGACGGACTAGCACAGATACGCAGTATTTT. Protein sequence: CASNGRTSTDTQYF.

The V and J genes are TRBV2 and TRBJ2-5, with 7 bases aligning to TRBD2. There are 15 residues in the CDR3. CDR1 SNHLY and CDR2 FYNNEI come from the germline V gene. J lost 3 bases, V lost 6 bases, and 10 bases had no gene match. CDR3 DNA: TGTGCCAGCAGCCTCCAACGGCTAGCGGAAGAGACCCAGTACTTC. This codes for CASSLQRLAEETQYF.